This T cell receptor (beta chain) was documented in a study of blood T cell repertoires in COVID-19 (dated by TCRdb to 2018 to 2020). In the study overall: Collaborator samples came from the United States, Italy and Spain and covered acute and convalescent phases of COVID-19. Where HLA class I and class II types were available, the types were taken from metadata supplied by the sample provider, not from assay-based typing. The repertoires were released in a freely available public database meant as a resource for research on the immune response to SARS-CoV-2. The material from the prospective study consisted of cDNA or gDNA derived from T cells, B-cell-depleted T cells, or PBMCs. Samples came from the ongoing ImmuneRACE study (first 160 participants) plus 1,254 subjects from 6 global collaborators. Nearly every sample came with metadata listing a de-identified subject ID, COVID-19 status, age in years and sex. The dataset comprised deeply sampled blood TCRbeta repertoires from subjects exposed to, actively infected with, or recovered from COVID-19. Points the paper makes about the study in general: The quantity of clinical and demographic metadata differed by source and by participant and was supplied without curation.

V drops 2 bases and J drops 2 bases, leaving 12 bases in between. From the cysteine through the phenylalanine, the CDR3 covers 15 amino acids. CDR3 DNA is the only sequence kept; it has 45 bases, read in frame from the first base. Via the germline V gene (reference sequence), CDR1 is SEHNR and CDR2 FQNEAQ. TCRbeta CDR3 regions were amplified from genomic DNA by means of the immunoSEQ Assay, a bias-controlled multiplex PCR. Processing in the source paper ran as follows. Nucleated cell counts per sample were estimated from amplification of reference gene primers within the assay. Sequence reads were collapsed and filtered to measure the absolute abundance of every unique TCRbeta CDR3 rearrangement. Productive Simpson clonality was computed per sample as the square root of Simpson's diversity index over productive rearrangements. The table was pulled from immuneACCESS by TCRdb, which kept in-frame rearrangements only. Such tables lose some clones; where checked, under half of the loss comes from unresolved V genes, and the rest has no known cause. That table gives V, J and clone size, and the DNA gave D and trimming. The sample has 200,000 to 250,000 clones on record, about 90% of them singletons. 0.95% to 1.5% of the sample is held by the ten biggest clonotypes.

Details on this clone: Its antigen specificity is not known. No much larger clone exists at a distance of one base, and base qualities are not known.

Whole blood was collected in K2EDTA tubes by collaborating institutions according to the institutions' own protocols. Collaborator samples were shipped for TCRbeta analysis as frozen whole blood, isolated PBMCs, or DNA extracted from either sample type. This sequence originates from a man aged 25-40 years with acute or convalescent COVID-19. In this chain, TRBV7-9 is recombined with TRBJ2-5, with the D gene too uncertain to name. Sequenced material: peripheral blood. The CDR3 here reads CASSLYSNEQETQYF. The DNA reads as follows: TGTGCCAGCAGCTTATATTCGAACGAGCAAGAGACCCAGTACTTC.